This T cell receptor (beta chain) appears in the sequencing data of a study of T cells after posttransplantation cyclophosphamide. Regarding the study as a whole: Recipient CMV seropositivity and CMV reactivation strongly tracked TRB clonality. Tissue-infiltrating T cells from skin or gut overlapped little with blood T cells.

Profiled with immunoSEQ multiplex PCR; TCRdb holds only in-frame clones, not every one. The specimen has over 25,000 clones, none found just once. On the day of bone marrow donation, the related graft donor provided peripheral blood. This clone was found many times. Its target is not known. From germline, CDR1 is DFQATT and CDR2 SNEGSKA (reference sequence). The germline V and J ends were trimmed by 1 base and 8 bases, with 6 bases remaining between them. This CDR3 has 11 amino acids. The specimen sequenced was PBMCs. This clonotype was obtained from a woman under 40 in good health and a related stem cell transplant donor. The genes are TRBV20-1 and TRBJ1-3; D gene uncertain. CDR3 amino acids: CSARVKDTIYF. The CDR3 coding sequence is TGCAGTGCTAGAGTCAAGGACACCATATATTTT.